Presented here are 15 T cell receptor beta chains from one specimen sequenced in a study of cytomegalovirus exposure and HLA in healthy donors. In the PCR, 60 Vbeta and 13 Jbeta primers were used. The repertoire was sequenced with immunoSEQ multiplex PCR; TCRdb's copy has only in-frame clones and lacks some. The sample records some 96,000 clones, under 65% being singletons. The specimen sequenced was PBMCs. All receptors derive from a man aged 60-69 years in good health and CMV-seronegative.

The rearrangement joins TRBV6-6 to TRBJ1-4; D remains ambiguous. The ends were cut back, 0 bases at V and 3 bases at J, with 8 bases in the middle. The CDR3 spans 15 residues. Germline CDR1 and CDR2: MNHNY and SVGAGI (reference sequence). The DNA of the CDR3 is TGTGCCAGCAGTTACTCTTGGGCAGCTAATGAAAAACTGTTTTTT. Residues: CASSYSWAANEKLFF.

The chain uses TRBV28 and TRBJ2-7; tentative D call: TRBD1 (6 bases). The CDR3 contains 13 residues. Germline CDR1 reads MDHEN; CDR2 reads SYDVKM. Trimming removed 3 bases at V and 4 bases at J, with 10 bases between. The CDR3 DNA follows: TGTGCCAGCAGTTTTTCGGACAGTTACGAGCAGTACTTC. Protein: CASSFSDSYEQYF.

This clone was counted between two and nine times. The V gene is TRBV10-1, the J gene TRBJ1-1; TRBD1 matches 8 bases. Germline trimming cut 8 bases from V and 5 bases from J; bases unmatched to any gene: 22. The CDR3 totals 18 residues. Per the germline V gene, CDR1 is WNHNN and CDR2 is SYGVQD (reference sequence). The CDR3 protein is CASYKGAGQGARGTEAFF. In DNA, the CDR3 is TGCGCCAGCTACAAGGGGGCTGGGCAGGGGGCAAGGGGGACTGAAGCTTTCTTT.

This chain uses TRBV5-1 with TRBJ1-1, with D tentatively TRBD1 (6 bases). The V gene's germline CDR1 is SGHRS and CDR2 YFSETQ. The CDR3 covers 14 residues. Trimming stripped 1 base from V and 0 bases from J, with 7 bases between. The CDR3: CASSLTGMNTEAFF. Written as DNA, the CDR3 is TGCGCCAGCAGCTTGACAGGGATGAACACTGAAGCTTTCTTT.

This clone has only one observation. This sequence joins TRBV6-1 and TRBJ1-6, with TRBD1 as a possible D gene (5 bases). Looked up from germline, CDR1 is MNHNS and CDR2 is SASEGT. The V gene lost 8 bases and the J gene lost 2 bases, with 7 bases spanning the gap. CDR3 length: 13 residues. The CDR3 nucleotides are TGTGCCAGCGGGGGGACCTATAATTCACCCCTCCACTTT. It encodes CASGGTYNSPLHF.

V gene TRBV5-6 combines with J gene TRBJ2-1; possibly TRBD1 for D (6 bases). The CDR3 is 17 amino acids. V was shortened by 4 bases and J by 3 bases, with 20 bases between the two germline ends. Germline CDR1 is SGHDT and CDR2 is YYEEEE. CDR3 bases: TGTGCCAGCAGCGGGGCCGACAGGTTATCAATCTACAATGAGCAGTTCTTC. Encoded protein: CASSGADRLSIYNEQFF.

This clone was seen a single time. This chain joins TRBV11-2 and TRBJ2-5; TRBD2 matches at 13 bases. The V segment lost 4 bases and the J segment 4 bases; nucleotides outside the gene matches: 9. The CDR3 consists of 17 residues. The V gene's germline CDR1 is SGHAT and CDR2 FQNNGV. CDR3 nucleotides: TGTGCCAGCAGCTCCAGACTAGCGGGAGGAAGGGGAGAGACCCAGTACTTC. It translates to CASSSRLAGGRGETQYF.

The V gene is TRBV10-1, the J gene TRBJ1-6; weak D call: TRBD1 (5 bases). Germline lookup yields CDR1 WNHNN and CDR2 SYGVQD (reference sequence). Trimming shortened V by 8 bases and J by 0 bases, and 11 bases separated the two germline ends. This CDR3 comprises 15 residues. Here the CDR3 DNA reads TGCGCCAGCGACCGGGGGAGCTCCTATAATTCACCCCTCCACTTT. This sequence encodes CASDRGSSYNSPLHF.

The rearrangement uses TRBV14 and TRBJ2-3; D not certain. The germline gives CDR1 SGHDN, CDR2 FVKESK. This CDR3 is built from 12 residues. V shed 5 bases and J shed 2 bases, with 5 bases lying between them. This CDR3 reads CASSFSTDTQYF. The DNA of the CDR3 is TGTGCCAGCAGCTTCTCCACAGATACGCAGTATTTT.

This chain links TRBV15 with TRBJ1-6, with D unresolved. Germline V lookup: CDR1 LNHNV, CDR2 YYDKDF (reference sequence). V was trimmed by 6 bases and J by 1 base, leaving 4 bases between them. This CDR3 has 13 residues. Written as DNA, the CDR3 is TGTGCCACCAGGGAGTCCTATAATTCACCCCTCCACTTT. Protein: CATRESYNSPLHF.

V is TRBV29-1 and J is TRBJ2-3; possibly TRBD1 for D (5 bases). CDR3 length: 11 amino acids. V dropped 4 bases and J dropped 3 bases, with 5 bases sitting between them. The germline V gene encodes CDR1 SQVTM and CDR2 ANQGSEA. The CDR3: CSVAGTDTQYF. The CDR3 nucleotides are TGCAGCGTTGCAGGGACAGATACGCAGTATTTT.

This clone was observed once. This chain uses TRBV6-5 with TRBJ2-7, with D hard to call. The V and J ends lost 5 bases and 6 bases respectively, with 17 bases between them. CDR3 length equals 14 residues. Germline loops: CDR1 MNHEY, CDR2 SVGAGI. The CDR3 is CASSPLGPLGEQYF. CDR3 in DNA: TGTGCCAGCAGTCCTCTGGGCCCTCTGGGCGAGCAGTACTTC.

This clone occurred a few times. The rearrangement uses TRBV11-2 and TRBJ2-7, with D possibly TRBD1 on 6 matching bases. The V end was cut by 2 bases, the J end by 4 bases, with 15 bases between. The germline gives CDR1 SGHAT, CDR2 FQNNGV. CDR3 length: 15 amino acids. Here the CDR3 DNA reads TGTGCCAGCAGCTTATGGCAGGGACATCTATACGAGCAGTACTTC. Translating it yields CASSLWQGHLYEQYF.

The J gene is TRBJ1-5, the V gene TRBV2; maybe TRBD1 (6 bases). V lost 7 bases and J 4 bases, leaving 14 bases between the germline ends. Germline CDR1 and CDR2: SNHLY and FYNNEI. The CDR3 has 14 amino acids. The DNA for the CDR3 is TGTGCCAGCACATCCTCACAGGGTAATCAGCCCCAGCATTTT. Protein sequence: CASTSSQGNQPQHF.

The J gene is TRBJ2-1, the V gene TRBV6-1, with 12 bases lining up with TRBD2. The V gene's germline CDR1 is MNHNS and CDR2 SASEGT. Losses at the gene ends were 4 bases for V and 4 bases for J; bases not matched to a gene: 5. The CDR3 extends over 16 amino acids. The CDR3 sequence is CASSGGLAGRYNEQFF. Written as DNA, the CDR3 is TGTGCCAGCAGTGGCGGACTAGCGGGACGGTACAATGAGCAGTTCTTC.